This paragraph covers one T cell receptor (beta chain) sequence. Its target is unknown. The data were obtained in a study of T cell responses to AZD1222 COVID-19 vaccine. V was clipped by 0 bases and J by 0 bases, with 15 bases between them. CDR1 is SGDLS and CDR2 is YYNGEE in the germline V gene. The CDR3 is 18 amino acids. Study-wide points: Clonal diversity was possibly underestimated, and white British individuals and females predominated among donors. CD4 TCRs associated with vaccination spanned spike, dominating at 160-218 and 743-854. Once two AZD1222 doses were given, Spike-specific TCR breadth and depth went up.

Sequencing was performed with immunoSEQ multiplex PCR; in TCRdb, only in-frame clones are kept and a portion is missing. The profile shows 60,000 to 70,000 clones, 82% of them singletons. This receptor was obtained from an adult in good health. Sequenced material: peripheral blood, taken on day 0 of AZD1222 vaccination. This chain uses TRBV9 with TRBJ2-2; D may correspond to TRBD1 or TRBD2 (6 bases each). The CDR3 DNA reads TGTGCCAGCAGCGTAGGGGCTGGGGGGCAGACGAACACCGGGGAGCTGTTTTTT. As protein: CASSVGAGGQTNTGELFF. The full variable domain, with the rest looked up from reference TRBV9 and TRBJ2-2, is DSGVTQTPKHLITATGQRVTLRCSPRSGDLSVYWYQQSLDQGLQFLIQYYNGEERAKGNILERFSAQQFPDLHSELNLSSLELGDSALYFCASSVGAGGQTNTGELFFGEGSRLTVL.